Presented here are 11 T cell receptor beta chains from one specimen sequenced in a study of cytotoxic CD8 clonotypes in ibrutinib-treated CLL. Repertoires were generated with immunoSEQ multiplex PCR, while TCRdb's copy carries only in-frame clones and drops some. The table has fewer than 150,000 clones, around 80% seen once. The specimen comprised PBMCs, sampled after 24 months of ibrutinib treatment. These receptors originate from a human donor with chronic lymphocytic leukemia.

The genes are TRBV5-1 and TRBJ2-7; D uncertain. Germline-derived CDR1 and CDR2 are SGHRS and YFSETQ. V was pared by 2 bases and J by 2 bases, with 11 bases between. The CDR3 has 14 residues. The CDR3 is CASSLLTQTYEQYF. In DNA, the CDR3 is TGCGCCAGCAGCTTACTAACACAGACCTACGAGCAGTACTTC.

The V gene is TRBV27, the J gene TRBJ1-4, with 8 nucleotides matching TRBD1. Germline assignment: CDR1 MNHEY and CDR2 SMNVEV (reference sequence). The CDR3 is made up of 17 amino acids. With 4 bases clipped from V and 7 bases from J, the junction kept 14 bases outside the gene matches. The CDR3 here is CASSSPSSGQAPEKLFF. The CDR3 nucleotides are TGTGCCAGCAGTTCCCCCAGCTCGGGACAGGCCCCTGAAAAACTGTTTTTT.

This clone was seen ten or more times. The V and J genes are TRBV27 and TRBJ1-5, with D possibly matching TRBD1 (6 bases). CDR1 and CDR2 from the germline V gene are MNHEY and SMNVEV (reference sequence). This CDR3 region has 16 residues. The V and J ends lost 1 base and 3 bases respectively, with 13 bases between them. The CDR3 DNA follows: TGTGCCAGCAGTTTATACGGGGCAGGGGTCAATCAGCCCCAGCATTTT. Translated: CASSLYGAGVNQPQHF.

The CDR3 DNA reads TGTGCCAGCAGCCTGGACGGGGGCACTGAAGCTTTCTTT. It is translated as CASSLDGGTEAFF. The chain links TRBV7-9 to TRBJ1-1, with D tentatively TRBD1 (5 bases). Trimming stripped 5 bases from V and 4 bases from J, with 11 bases between. Looked up from germline, CDR1 is SEHNR and CDR2 is FQNEAQ (reference sequence). This CDR3 is 13 amino acids long.

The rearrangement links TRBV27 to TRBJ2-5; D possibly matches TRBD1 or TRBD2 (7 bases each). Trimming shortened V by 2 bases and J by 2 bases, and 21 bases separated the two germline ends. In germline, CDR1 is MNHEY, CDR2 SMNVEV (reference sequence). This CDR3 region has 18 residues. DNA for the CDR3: TGTGCCAGCAGTTTAGTTCCCCCCAGGGGGGGGTGTCAAGAGACCCAGTACTTC. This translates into CASSLVPPRGGCQETQYF.

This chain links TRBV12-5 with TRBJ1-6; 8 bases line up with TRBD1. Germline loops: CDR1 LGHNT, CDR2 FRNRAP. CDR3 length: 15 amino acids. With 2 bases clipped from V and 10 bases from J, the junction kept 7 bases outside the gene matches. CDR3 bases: TGTGCTAGTGGTTTGCACTCGACAGGGGCCTCACCCCTCCACTTT. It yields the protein CASGLHSTGASPLHF. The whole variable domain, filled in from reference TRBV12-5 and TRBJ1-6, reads DARVTQTPRHKVTEMGQEVTMRCQPILGHNTVFWYRQTMMQGLELLAYFRNRAPLDDSGMPKDRFSAEMPDATLATLKIQPSEPRDSAVYFCASGLHSTGASPLHFGNGTRLTVT.

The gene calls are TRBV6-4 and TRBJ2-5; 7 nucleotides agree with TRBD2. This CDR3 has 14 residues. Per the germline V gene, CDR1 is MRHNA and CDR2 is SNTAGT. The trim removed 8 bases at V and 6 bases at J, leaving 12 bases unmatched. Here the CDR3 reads CASRGLPLLKTQYF. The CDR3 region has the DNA TGTGCCAGCCGGGGACTACCATTATTAAAGACCCAGTACTTC.

CDR3 protein: CASSDGRGRNEQFF. The CDR3 nucleotides are TGCGCCAGCAGTGATGGCAGGGGGCGGAATGAGCAGTTCTTC. The chain couples TRBV10-2 to TRBJ2-1; 8 nucleotides agree with TRBD1. With 3 bases clipped from V and 7 bases from J, the junction kept 5 bases outside the gene matches. The CDR3 extends over 14 amino acids. Germline CDR1 and CDR2: WSHSY and SAAADI.

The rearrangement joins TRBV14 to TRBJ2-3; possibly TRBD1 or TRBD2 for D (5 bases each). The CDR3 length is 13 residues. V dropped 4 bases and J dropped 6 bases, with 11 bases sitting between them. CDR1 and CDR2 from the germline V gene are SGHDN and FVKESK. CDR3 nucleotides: TGTGCCAGCAGCCCGGGGCGTGTGGATACGCAGTATTTT. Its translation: CASSPGRVDTQYF.

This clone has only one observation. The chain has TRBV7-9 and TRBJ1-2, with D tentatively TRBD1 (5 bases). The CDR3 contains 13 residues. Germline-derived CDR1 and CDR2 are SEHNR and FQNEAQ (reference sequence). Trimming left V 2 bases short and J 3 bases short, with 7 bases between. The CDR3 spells CASSLMGDYGYTF. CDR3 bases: TGTGCCAGCAGCTTAATGGGGGACTATGGCTACACCTTC.

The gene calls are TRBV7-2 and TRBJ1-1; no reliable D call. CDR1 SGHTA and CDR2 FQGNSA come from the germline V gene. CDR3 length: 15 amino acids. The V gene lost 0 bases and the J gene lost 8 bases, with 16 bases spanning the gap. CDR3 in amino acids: CASSLALGPFNEAFF. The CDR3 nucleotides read TGTGCCAGCAGCTTAGCCCTTGGACCTTTTAACGAAGCTTTCTTT.